This TCR beta chain was captured by sequencing in a study of blood T cell repertoires in COVID-19. Study context: Researchers got acute and convalescent COVID-19 samples from the United States, Italy and Spain. PBMCs, B-cell-depleted T cells, or T cells provided the cDNA or gDNA that made up the material.

Original data processing: The assay estimated nucleated cells by amplifying reference gene primers. Repertoires were generated with immunoSEQ multiplex PCR, while TCRdb's copy carries only in-frame clones and drops some. V and J calls and clone size follow that table, whereas D and trimming were derived from the DNA. The table lists around 380,000 clones, about 80% of them singletons, with 0.85% to 1.3% in the top ten. V trimming: 0 bases; J trimming: 1 base; junction bases outside the gene matches: 0. The CDR3 extends over 15 amino acids. The germline CDR1 and CDR2 sequences are SGHDN and FVKESK. The receptor was isolated from a human donor with acute or convalescent COVID-19. The donor label of this sample is uncertain. The sequenced material came from peripheral blood. The chain links TRBV14 to TRBJ2-3, with TRBD2 matching 8 bases. The DNA for the CDR3 is TGTGCCAGCAGCCAAGAAGCGGGAGGCACAGATACGCAGTATTTT. This translates into CASSQEAGGTDTQYF.